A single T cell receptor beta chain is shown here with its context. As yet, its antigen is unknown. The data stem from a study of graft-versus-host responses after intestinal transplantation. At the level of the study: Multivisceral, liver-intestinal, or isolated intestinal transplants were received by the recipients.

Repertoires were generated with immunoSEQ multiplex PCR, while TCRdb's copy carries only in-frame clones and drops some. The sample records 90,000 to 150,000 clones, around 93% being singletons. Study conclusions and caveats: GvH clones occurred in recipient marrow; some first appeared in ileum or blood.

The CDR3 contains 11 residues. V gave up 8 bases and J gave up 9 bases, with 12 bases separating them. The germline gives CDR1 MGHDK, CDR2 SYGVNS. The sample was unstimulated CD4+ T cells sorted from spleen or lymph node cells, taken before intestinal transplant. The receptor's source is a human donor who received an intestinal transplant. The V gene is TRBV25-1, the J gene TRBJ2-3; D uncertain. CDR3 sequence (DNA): TGTGCCAGCGGAATCGGCGACACGCAGTATTTT. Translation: CASGIGDTQYF.